The text below deals with one T cell receptor beta chain. The data derive from a study of radiotherapy plus CTLA-4 blockade in lung cancer. Study as a whole: Objective responses were observed in 15% to 20% of patients, and disease control was achieved by 31%.

In germline, CDR1 is MNHEY, CDR2 SMNVEV (reference sequence). V was cut by 0 bases and J by 4 bases, with 25 bases left in between. The CDR3 is 19 amino acids. Chemo-refractory metastatic non-small-cell lung cancer patients underwent focal radiation alongside CTLA-4 blockade with ipilimumab. TCRdb keeps only in-frame clones here, not all; method: immunoSEQ multiplex PCR. The sample consists of 30,000 to 40,000 clones, roughly 79% of them appearing once. The V call is TRBV27, the J call TRBJ2-7, with D possibly matching TRBD2 (6 bases). Source: peripheral blood, taken from a patient treated with radiotherapy plus ipilimumab. This clonotype was obtained from a human donor with non-small cell lung cancer that progressed on radiotherapy plus ipilimumab. This CDR3 is CASSLSQRAGRAYLYEQYF. The CDR3 DNA reads TGTGCCAGCAGTTTATCCCAAAGGGCGGGACGAGCTTATCTTTACGAGCAGTACTTC.